The T cell receptor beta chain described here comes from a study of T-cell memory formation after mild COVID-19. Study in general: In these data, TCR clusters were largely donor specific.

The V end lost 0 bases, the J end lost 3 bases, and 11 bases lay between the germline ends. CDR1 DFQATT and CDR2 SNEGSKA come from the germline V gene (reference sequence). CDR3 size: 14 residues. Comments on this clonotype: Its specificity is unknown.

Each CDR3 protein gets one entry after TCRdb re-called the 5' RACE reads with MiXCR. The table has just under 150,000 distinct CDR3 sequences, approximately 21% seen once; the top ten hold approximately 2.3%. Study findings and constraints: Clones that shrank (day 15 to 85) were balanced CD4/CD8, whereas later expanders leaned CD4+. The main location of contracting CD4+ clones was CM and EM, and that of contracting CD8+ clones was EMRA.

V gene TRBV20-1 combines with J gene TRBJ1-2, with D unresolved. This receptor was obtained from an adult woman who had mild COVID-19 (a few samples of this study predate the infection). Cell type and time point are not known. The sequenced sample consisted of PBMCs or a T cell subset sorted from them (not recorded which). The CDR3 DNA sequence: TGCAGTGCTAGAGATCGGGGTTGGGACTATGGCTACACCTTC. Its translation: CSARDRGWDYGYTF.